The 26 T cell receptor beta chains given below trace back to one sample, sequenced in a study of CD8 T cells in ankylosing spondylitis (dated by TCRdb to 2015 to 2018). Library preparation was by 5' RACE. TCRdb lists the instrument as Illumina HiSeq 2500. TCRdb reran the public reads through fastp at Q25 and MiXCR, keeping productive beta chains. Rows are combined by CDR3 protein, so each entry shows the most common genes and DNA. In this sample the table shows roughly 160,000 distinct CDR3 sequences, roughly 12% of which occur a single time. The ten largest clones represent about 27% of the sample. The specimen sequenced was blood, either unsorted or a sorted T cell fraction (not recorded which). Receptors originate from a male donor with ankylosing spondylitis or in good health (not recorded which).

There are many counts of this clonotype. The J gene is TRBJ2-7, the V gene TRBV11-2; D is possibly TRBD2 (6 bases). Germline V gene lookup returns CDR1 SGHAT and CDR2 FQNNGV. V shed 1 base and J shed 7 bases, with 14 bases lying between them. The CDR3 runs to 14 residues. CDR3 amino acids: CASSLGASVGEQYF. The DNA of the CDR3 is TGTGCCAGCAGCTTAGGAGCTAGCGTAGGAGAGCAGTACTTC.

This clonotype was recorded at least ten times. The gene calls are TRBV7-2 and TRBJ1-2; unclear D gene. The CDR3 length is 13 residues. V lost 1 base and J 1 base, leaving 4 bases between the germline ends. Germline CDR1 is SGHTA and CDR2 is FQGNSA. DNA of the CDR3: TGTGCCAGCAGCTTAGACAATAACTATGGCTACACCTTC. This sequence encodes CASSLDNNYGYTF.

The chain links TRBV19 to TRBJ1-2; D is possibly TRBD1 (6 bases). CDR1 and CDR2 (germline): LNHDA, SQIVND (reference sequence). The CDR3 loop spans 13 amino acids. V was cut by 10 bases and J by 3 bases, with 15 bases left in between. CDR3 sequence: CAIGKRGDYGYTF. The DNA of the CDR3 is TGTGCCATTGGAAAGAGGGGGGACTATGGCTACACCTTC.

This clonotype was found many times. For the CDR3, the DNA is TGTGCCAGCAGCTTCGGGACAGGGAAGTACGAGCAGTACTTC. Translated: CASSFGTGKYEQYF. This chain uses TRBV5-5 with TRBJ2-7, with 9 nucleotides matching TRBD1. V shed 2 bases, J shed 4 bases, and the junction held 4 bases outside the gene matches. From germline, CDR1 is SGHKS and CDR2 YYEKEE (reference sequence). The CDR3 has 14 amino acids.

This clonotype appeared many times. The chain is built from TRBV12-3 or TRBV12-4 and TRBJ2-1, with a tentative D call TRBD2 (7 bases). Trimming pared 3 bases from V and 6 bases from J, leaving 12 bases between. The CDR3 extends over 14 amino acids. CDR3 in DNA: TGTGCCAGCAGTTTGTGGGGGGGCCGCAATGAGCAGTTCTTC. Translating it yields CASSLWGGRNEQFF.

The chain recombines TRBV11-2 with TRBJ2-7, with 8 positions matching TRBD1. Germline V CDR1 and CDR2: SGHAT, FQNNGV. V lost 3 bases, J lost 5 bases, and 3 bases stayed unmatched. The CDR3 length is 13 residues. CDR3 sequence reads: CASSLQGQDEQYF. The CDR3 DNA reads TGTGCCAGCAGCTTGCAGGGACAGGACGAGCAGTACTTC.

This clonotype has a count of ten or more. The rearrangement joins TRBV29-1 to TRBJ2-5, with D perhaps TRBD1 (6 bases). The CDR3 runs 14 residues. From germline, CDR1 is SQVTM and CDR2 ANQGSEA. The ends were cut back, 3 bases at V and 5 bases at J, with 16 bases in the middle. The CDR3 loop reads CSVDPSRGHETQYF. CDR3 DNA sequence: TGCAGCGTTGATCCGTCTCGGGGACACGAGACCCAGTACTTC. The entire variable domain, with the rest obtained from reference TRBV29-1 and TRBJ2-5, is as follows: SAVISQKPSRDICQRGTSLTIQCQVDSQVTMMFWYRQQPGQSLTLIATANQGSEATYESGFVIDKFPISRPNLTFSTLTVSNMSPEDSSIYLCSVDPSRGHETQYFGPGTRLLVL.

As concerns this clonotype: A much larger clone differs by one base, so this may be a read error. The rearrangement uses TRBV29-1 and TRBJ2-5; D might be TRBD2 (6 bases). V was clipped by 1 base and J by 2 bases, with 11 bases between them. Germline V gives CDR1 SQVTM, CDR2 ANQGSEA. The CDR3 covers 14 residues. Written as DNA, the CDR3 is TGCAGCGTTGAAGGAGGGACTGGGCAAGAGACCCAGTACTTC. Translated, it gives CSVEGGTGQETQYF.

This clonotype showed up many times. This chain joins TRBV29-1 and TRBJ1-1; a possible D gene is TRBD1 (6 bases). Trimming left V 3 bases short and J 2 bases short, with 7 bases between. The CDR3 contains 12 residues. CDR1 and CDR2 (germline): SQVTM, ANQGSEA. This CDR3 reads CSVDGGNTEAFF. The CDR3 DNA reads as TGCAGCGTTGACGGGGGCAACACTGAAGCTTTCTTT.

This clonotype was recorded many times. The chain uses TRBV3-1 and TRBJ1-1; D may be TRBD1 (6 bases). The CDR3 covers 14 residues. Germline V gives CDR1 LGHDT, CDR2 YNNKEL (reference sequence). Trimming took off 2 bases at V and 2 bases at J, with 9 bases between the two ends. CDR3 sequence: CASSQPGQNTEAFF. The CDR3 bases are TGTGCCAGCAGCCAACCGGGACAAAACACTGAAGCTTTCTTT.

The chain joins TRBV19 to TRBJ2-4; D may be TRBD2 (5 bases). The germline V gene encodes CDR1 LNHDA and CDR2 SQIVND (reference sequence). V lost 7 bases, J lost 4 bases, and 14 bases lay in between. This CDR3 contains 14 residues. The DNA of the CDR3 is TGTGCCAGTAATTCCGGGATCAAGAAAAACATTCAGTACTTC. Its translation: CASNSGIKKNIQYF.

The chain has TRBV9 and TRBJ2-7, with 11 bases that match TRBD2. Germline V gene lookup returns CDR1 SGDLS and CDR2 YYNGEE. V was clipped by 4 bases and J by 0 bases; unmatched bases: 6. This CDR3 has 16 amino acids. The CDR3 region has the DNA TGTGCCAGCAGCCCTCGACTAGCGGGGAGCTCCTACGAGCAGTACTTC. Translation gives CASSPRLAGSSYEQYF. The whole variable domain, remainder taken from reference TRBV9 and TRBJ2-7, is DSGVTQTPKHLITATGQRVTLRCSPRSGDLSVYWYQQSLDQGLQFLIQYYNGEERAKGNILERFSAQQFPDLHSELNLSSLELGDSALYFCASSPRLAGSSYEQYFGPGTRLTVT.

This clonotype has only a few counts. V usage is TRBV11-2 and J usage is TRBJ2-3; TRBD2 aligns across 7 bases. The CDR3 covers 20 residues. J was trimmed by 1 base and V by 0 bases; bases with no gene match: 16. CDR1 and CDR2 (germline): SGHAT, FQNNGV. The CDR3 DNA is TGTGCCAGCAGCTTAGATCTTAAGGGGATGGGCGGGAGAGGCACAGATACGCAGTATTTT. This translates into CASSLDLKGMGGRGTDTQYF.

A word on this clonotype: A read error may be the cause here, since a much bigger clone is one base away. The rearrangement uses TRBV5-6 and TRBJ2-1; D call uncertain. The CDR3 contains 15 residues. Looked up from germline, CDR1 is SGHDT and CDR2 is YYEEEE. V was shortened by 0 bases and J by 5 bases, with 12 bases between the two germline ends. The CDR3 loop is CASSLDGRGDNEQFF. The CDR3 nucleotides read TGTGCCAGCAGCTTGGACGGTAGAGGAGACAATGAGCAGTTCTTC.

This clonotype was seen ten or more times. The V and J genes are TRBV5-4 and TRBJ2-1, with TRBD2 matching over 7 bases. V was pared by 0 bases and J by 7 bases, with 4 bases of the junction left unmatched. Germline-derived CDR1 and CDR2 are SGHNT and YYREEE (reference sequence). The CDR3 spans 14 residues. For the CDR3, the DNA is TGTGCCAGCAGCTTGGGTCTAGCGGATAATGAGCAGTTCTTC. It encodes CASSLGLADNEQFF.

This clonotype was observed many times. This chain joins TRBV7-8 and TRBJ2-1; the match to TRBD1 covers 9 bases. With 2 bases clipped from V and 7 bases from J, the junction kept 6 bases outside the gene matches. Per germline, CDR1 SGHVS and CDR2 FQNEAQ. The length of the CDR3 is 15 residues. The CDR3 sequence is CASSLFGQGLNEQFF. CDR3 bases: TGTGCCAGCAGCTTATTCGGACAGGGGTTGAATGAGCAGTTCTTC.

The rearrangement uses TRBV12-3 or TRBV12-4 and TRBJ2-3; 12 bases are shared with TRBD2. The CDR3 spans 19 residues. J lost 0 bases, V lost 5 bases, and 12 bases had no gene match. CDR3: CASSQEPGLAGSSTDTQYF. The CDR3 bases are TGTGCCAGCAGTCAAGAGCCGGGACTAGCGGGTAGTAGCACAGATACGCAGTATTTT.

This clonotype was detected only a few times. The chain has TRBV9 and TRBJ1-4, with 7 bases lining up with TRBD1. The germline V gene encodes CDR1 SGDLS and CDR2 YYNGEE. The CDR3 sequence is 15 residues long. The V gene end was trimmed by 3 bases and the J gene end by 8 bases; junction bases not matched to a gene: 10. CDR3 DNA sequence: TGTGCCAGCAGCGGAACACAGGGGTTTGGGGAAAAACTGTTTTTT. Amino acids: CASSGTQGFGEKLFF.

This clonotype was seen many times. This chain joins TRBV4-2 and TRBJ2-3, with D maybe TRBD2 (5 bases). The length of the CDR3 is 16 residues. Germline V gives CDR1 LGHNA, CDR2 YNFKEQ. V lost 4 bases and J 3 bases, leaving 17 bases between the germline ends. The CDR3 sequence is CASSLRREGVTDTQYF. CDR3 bases: TGTGCCAGCAGCCTTAGGAGAGAGGGAGTAACAGATACGCAGTATTTT.

A few counts support this clonotype. Here the CDR3 reads CASSLGTTGNTEAFF. The CDR3 bases are TGCGCCAGCAGCTTGGGTACTACAGGGAACACTGAAGCTTTCTTT. The V call is TRBV5-1, the J call TRBJ1-1; maybe TRBD1 (5 bases). This CDR3 region has 15 residues. The germline V gene encodes CDR1 SGHRS and CDR2 YFSETQ. V shed 0 bases and J shed 1 base, with 10 bases lying between them.

A few counts support this clonotype. This chain joins TRBV19 and TRBJ2-3; possible D gene TRBD1, 6 bases. Germline CDR1 is LNHDA and CDR2 is SQIVND (reference sequence). The V and J ends lost 5 bases and 3 bases respectively, with 18 bases between them. This CDR3 comprises 16 residues. DNA of the CDR3: TGTGCCAGTAGTTCCCAGACAGCAGGGGAGACAGATACGCAGTATTTT. Its protein product is CASSSQTAGETDTQYF.

Ten or more counts support this clonotype. This chain uses TRBV5-1 with TRBJ2-7; D gene unclear. Trimming removed 0 bases at V and 3 bases at J, with 13 bases between. The CDR3 length is 15 residues. The germline V gene encodes CDR1 SGHRS and CDR2 YFSETQ. CDR3 residues: CASSLEGQPVYEQYF. The CDR3 nucleotides read TGCGCCAGCAGCTTGGAAGGCCAACCCGTCTACGAGCAGTACTTC.

This clonotype was counted at least ten times. The chain links TRBV12-3 or TRBV12-4 to TRBJ1-1; 7 positions match TRBD1. The CDR3 totals 16 residues. V lost 8 bases, J lost 7 bases, and 19 bases stayed unmatched. CDR3 DNA sequence: TGTGCCAGCCCCCCACCAAGGGCCTCAGGGGGGTATGAAGCTTTCTTT. Protein sequence: CASPPPRASGGYEAFF.

This clonotype appeared many times. V usage is TRBV12-3 or TRBV12-4 and J usage is TRBJ2-7, with D maybe TRBD1 (5 bases). V was shortened by 6 bases and J by 3 bases, with 15 bases between the two germline ends. The CDR3 covers 14 residues. This CDR3 reads CASSSQQAYYEQYF. CDR3 coding DNA: TGTGCCAGCAGCTCCCAACAGGCCTACTACGAGCAGTACTTC.

This sequence joins TRBV18 and TRBJ1-4; the D gene is possibly TRBD1 (5 bases). Trimming took off 3 bases at V and 3 bases at J, with 8 bases between the two ends. The germline gives CDR1 KGHSH, CDR2 LQKENI. CDR3 length equals 14 residues. CDR3 in DNA: TGTGCCAGCTCACCGTGGGGACCTAATGAAAAACTGTTTTTT. Translated: CASSPWGPNEKLFF.

This clonotype was detected only a few times. The V and J genes are TRBV6-2 or TRBV6-3 and TRBJ2-1; D is ambiguous. Trimming stripped 0 bases from V and 3 bases from J, with 15 bases between. This CDR3 spans 17 amino acids. The germline V gene encodes CDR1 MNHEY and CDR2 SVGEGT. This CDR3 reads CASSYSFGLPNYNEQFF. CDR3 coding DNA: TGTGCCAGCAGTTACTCGTTCGGCCTGCCCAACTACAATGAGCAGTTCTTC.